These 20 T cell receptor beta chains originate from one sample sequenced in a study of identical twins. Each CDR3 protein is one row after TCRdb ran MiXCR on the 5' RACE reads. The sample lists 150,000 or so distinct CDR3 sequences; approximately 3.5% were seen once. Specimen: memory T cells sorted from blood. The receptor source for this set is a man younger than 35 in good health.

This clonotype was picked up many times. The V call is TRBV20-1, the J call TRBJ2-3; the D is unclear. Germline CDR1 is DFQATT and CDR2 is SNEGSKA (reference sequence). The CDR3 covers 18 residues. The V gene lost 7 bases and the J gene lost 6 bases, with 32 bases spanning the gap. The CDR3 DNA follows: TGCAGTGTCCCTCCCAAATTATTGGGTCAAGGCCTCGGGGATACGCAGTATTTT. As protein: CSVPPKLLGQGLGDTQYF.

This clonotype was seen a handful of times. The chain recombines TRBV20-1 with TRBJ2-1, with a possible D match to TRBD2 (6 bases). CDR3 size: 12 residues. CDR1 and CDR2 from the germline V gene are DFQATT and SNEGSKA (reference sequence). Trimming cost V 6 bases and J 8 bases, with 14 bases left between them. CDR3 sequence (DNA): TGCAGTGCGAGGCGGGATGTCCATGAGCAGTTCTTC. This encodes CSARRDVHEQFF.

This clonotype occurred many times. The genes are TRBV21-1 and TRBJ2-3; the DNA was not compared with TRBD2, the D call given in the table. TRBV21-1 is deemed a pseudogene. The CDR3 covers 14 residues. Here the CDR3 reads CASRTSGRGKTQYF. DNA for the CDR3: TGTGCCAGCCGGACTAGCGGGAGAGGAAAGACGCAGTATTTT.

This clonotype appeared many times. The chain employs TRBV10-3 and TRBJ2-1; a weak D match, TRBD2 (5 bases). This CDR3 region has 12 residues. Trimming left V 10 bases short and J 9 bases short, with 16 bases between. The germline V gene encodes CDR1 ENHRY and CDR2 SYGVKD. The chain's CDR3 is CASTRGSGEQFF. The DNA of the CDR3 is TGTGCCAGCACCCGTGGGAGCGGTGAGCAGTTCTTC.

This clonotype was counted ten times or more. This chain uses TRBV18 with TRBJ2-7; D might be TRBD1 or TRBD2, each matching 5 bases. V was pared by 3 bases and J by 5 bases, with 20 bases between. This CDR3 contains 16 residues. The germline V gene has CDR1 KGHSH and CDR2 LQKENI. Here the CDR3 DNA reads TGTGCCAGCTCACCGTTGAACGGGACCTGGGCCAACGAGCAGTACTTC. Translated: CASSPLNGTWANEQYF. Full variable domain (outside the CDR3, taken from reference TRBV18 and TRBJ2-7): NAGVMQNPRHLVRRRGQEARLRCSPMKGHSHVYWYRQLPEEGLKFMVYLQKENIIDESGMPKERFSAEFPKEGPSILRIQQVVRGDSAAYFCASSPLNGTWANEQYFGPGTRLTVT.

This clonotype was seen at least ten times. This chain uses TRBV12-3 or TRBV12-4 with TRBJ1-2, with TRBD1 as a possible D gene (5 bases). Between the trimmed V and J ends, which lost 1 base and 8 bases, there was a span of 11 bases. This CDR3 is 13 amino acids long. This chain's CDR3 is CASSLGVGEGYTF. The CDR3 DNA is TGTGCCAGCAGTTTAGGGGTAGGGGAGGGCTACACCTTC.

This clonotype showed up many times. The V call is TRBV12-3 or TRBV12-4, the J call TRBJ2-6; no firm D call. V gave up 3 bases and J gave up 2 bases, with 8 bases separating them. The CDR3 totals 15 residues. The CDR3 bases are TGTGCCAGCAGTTTCGGTGGAACTGGGGCCAACGTCCTGACTTTC. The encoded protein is CASSFGGTGANVLTF.

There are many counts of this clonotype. CDR3 sequence reads: CASSLGASSNYGYTF. The CDR3 DNA reads as TGTGCCAGCAGTTTAGGGGCCAGCTCCAACTATGGCTACACCTTC. This chain links TRBV12-3 or TRBV12-4 with TRBJ1-2; no clear D. V was cut by 1 base and J by 2 bases, with 11 bases left in between. CDR3 length: 15 amino acids.

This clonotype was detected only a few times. This CDR3 is CASSLIGGTSLNTGELFF. The CDR3 nucleotides read TGTGCCAGCAGCCTTATTGGCGGGACTAGCCTTAACACCGGGGAGCTGTTTTTT. This chain uses TRBV11-1 with TRBJ2-2; 9 bases align to TRBD2. The CDR3 runs to 18 residues. Germline CDR1 SGHAT, CDR2 FQDESV (reference sequence). Germline trimming cut 5 bases from V and 2 bases from J; bases unmatched to any gene: 12.

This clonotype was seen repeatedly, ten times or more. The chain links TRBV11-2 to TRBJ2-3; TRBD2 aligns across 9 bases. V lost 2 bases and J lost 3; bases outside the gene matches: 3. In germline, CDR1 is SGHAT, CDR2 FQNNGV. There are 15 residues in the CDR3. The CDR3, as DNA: TGTGCCAGCAGCTTAAATGCGGGAGGGACAGATACGCAGTATTTT. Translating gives CASSLNAGGTDTQYF.

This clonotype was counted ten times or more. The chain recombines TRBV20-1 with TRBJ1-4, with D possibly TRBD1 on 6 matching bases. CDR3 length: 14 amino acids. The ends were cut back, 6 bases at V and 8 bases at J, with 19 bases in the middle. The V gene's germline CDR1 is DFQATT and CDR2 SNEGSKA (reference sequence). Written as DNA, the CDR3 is TGCAGTGCAGCCAACAGGGCGTTTAACGAAAAACTGTTTTTT. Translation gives CSAANRAFNEKLFF.

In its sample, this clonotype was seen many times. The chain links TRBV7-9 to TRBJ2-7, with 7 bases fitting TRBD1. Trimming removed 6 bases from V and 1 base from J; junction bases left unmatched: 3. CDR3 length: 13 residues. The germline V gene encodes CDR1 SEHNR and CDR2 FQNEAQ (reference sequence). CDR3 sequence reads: CASSKGASYEQYV. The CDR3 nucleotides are TGTGCCAGCAGTAAGGGGGCATCCTACGAGCAGTACGTC.

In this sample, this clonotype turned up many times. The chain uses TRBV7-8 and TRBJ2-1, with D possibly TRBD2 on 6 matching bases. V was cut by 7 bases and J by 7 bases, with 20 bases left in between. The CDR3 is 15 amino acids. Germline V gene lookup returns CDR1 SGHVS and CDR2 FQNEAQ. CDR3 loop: CASTPWGERENEQFF. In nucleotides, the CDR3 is TGTGCCAGCACCCCCTGGGGGGAACGGGAAAATGAGCAGTTCTTC.

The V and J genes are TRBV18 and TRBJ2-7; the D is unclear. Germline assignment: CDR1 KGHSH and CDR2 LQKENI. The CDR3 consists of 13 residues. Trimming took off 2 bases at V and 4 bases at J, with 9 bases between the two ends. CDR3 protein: CASSPTWGYEQYF. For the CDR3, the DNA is TGTGCCAGCTCACCAACGTGGGGTTACGAGCAGTACTTC.

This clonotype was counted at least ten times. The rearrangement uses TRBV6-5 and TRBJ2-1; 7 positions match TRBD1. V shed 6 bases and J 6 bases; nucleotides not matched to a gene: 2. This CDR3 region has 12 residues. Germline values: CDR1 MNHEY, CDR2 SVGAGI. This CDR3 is CASSRQGNEQFF. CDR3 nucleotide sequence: TGTGCCAGCAGCCGACAGGGCAATGAGCAGTTCTTC.

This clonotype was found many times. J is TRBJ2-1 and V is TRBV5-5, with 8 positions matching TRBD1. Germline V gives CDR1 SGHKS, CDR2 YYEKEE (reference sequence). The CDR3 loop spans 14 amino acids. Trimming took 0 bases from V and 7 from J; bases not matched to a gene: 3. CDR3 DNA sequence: TGTGCCAGCAGCTTGGACAGGGGGAGGAATGAGCAGTTCTTC. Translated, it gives CASSLDRGRNEQFF. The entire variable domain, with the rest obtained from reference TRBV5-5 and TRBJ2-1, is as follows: DAGVTQSPTHLIKTRGQQVTLRCSPISGHKSVSWYQQVLGQGPQFIFQYYEKEERGRGNFPDRFSARQFPNYSSELNVNALLLGDSALYLCASSLDRGRNEQFFGPGTRLTVL.

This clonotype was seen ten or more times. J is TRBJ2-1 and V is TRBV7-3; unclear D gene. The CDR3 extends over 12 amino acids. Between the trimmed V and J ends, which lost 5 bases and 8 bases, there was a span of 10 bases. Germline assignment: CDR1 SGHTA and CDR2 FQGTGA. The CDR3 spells CASSPQGHEQFF. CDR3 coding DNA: TGTGCCAGCAGCCCCCAAGGGCATGAGCAGTTCTTC.

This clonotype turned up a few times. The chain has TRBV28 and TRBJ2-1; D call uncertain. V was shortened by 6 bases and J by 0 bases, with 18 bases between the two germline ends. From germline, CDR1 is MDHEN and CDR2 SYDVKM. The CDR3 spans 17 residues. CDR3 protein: CASSSSSFPSSYNEQFF. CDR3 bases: TGTGCCAGCAGCTCCTCCTCATTCCCCAGCTCCTACAATGAGCAGTTCTTC.

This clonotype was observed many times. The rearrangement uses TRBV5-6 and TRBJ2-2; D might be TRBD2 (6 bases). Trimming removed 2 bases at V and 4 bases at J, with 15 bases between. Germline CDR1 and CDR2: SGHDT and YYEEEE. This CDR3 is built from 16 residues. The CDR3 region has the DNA TGTGCCAGCAGCTTTAGCGGAGCGCGAGTCACCGGGGAGCTGTTTTTT. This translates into CASSFSGARVTGELFF.

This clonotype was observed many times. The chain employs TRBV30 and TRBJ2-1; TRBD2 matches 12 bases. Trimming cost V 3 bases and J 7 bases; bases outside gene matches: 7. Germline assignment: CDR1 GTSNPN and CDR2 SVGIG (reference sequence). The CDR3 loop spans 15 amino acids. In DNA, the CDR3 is TGTGCCTGGAGGCCTAGCGGGAGGGCTTTGAATGAGCAGTTCTTC. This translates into CAWRPSGRALNEQFF. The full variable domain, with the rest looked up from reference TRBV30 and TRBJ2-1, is SQTIHQWPATLVQPVGSPLSLECTVEGTSNPNLYWYRQAAGRGLQLLFYSVGIGQISSEVPQNLSASRPQDRQFILSSKKLLLSDSGFYLCAWRPSGRALNEQFFGPGTRLTVL.